This T cell receptor beta chain was sequenced in a study of CD4 T cells in relation to SARS-CoV-2 and coronaviruses. Some clones are missing from TCRdb's copy, which holds only in-frame ones; the method was immunoSEQ multiplex PCR. The table includes 20,000 to 30,000 clones, 73% detected once. V shed 7 bases, J shed 1 base, and the junction held 9 bases outside the gene matches. Germline values: CDR1 SNHLY, CDR2 FYNNEI. This CDR3 is built from 15 residues. This clone turned up a few times. The antigen is not known. Before the COVID-19 pandemic, during about 2010-2018, CD4+ T cells were taken from unexposed donors. The cells were cultured for about ten days before CD4+ T cells were isolated.

The rearrangement uses TRBV2 and TRBJ2-5; 7 bases fit TRBD2. The sequence came from a human donor in good health. The sample comprised CD4+ T cells from PBMCs, cultured in vitro. In nucleotides, the CDR3 is TGTGCCAGCAAATTCAGGACTAGACCCCAAGAGACCCAGTACTTC. Its protein product is CASKFRTRPQETQYF.